This TCR beta chain was sequenced during a study of blood T cell repertoires in COVID-19. Looking at the study overall: Some COVID-19 samples were acute and others convalescent; all came from the United States, Italy and Spain. Sources were T cells, B-cell-depleted T cells, or PBMCs; the material itself was cDNA or gDNA.

Trimming shortened V by 6 bases and J by 12 bases, and 15 bases separated the two germline ends. The CDR3 length is 12 residues. Germline V lookup: CDR1 LNHDA, CDR2 SQIVND (reference sequence). Authors' methods: Estimated nucleated cell counts came from reference gene primer amplification. The method was immunoSEQ multiplex PCR; TCRdb's version includes in-frame clones alone and lacks a portion of them. V and J calls and clone size are those listed in that table; D and trimming were worked out from the DNA. This table has about 240,000 clones, about 85% appearing once. The TCR was taken from a man aged 60-69 years who had recovered from COVID-19. The sequencing input was peripheral blood. The gene calls are TRBV19 and TRBJ2-1; D call uncertain. Written as DNA, the CDR3 is TGTGCCAGTAGGACTTATGGCGGCGGGCAGTTCTTC. As protein: CASRTYGGGQFF.